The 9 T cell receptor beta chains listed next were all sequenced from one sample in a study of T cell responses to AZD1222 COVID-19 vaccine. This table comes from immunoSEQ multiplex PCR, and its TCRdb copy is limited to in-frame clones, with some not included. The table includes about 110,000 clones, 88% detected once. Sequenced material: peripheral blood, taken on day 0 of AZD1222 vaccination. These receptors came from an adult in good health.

The CDR3 coding sequence is TGTGCCAGTAGTATAAGGGGAACTCACACTGAAGCTTTCTTT. Its protein product is CASSIRGTHTEAFF. J is TRBJ1-1 and V is TRBV19, with D possibly TRBD1 on 5 matching bases. From germline, CDR1 is LNHDA and CDR2 SQIVND (reference sequence). V dropped 2 bases and J dropped 3 bases, with 10 bases sitting between them. The CDR3 runs to 14 residues.

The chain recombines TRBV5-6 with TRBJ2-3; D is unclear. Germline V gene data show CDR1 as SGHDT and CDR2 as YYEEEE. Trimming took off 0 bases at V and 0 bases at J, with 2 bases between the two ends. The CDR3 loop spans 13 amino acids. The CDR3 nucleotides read TGTGCCAGCAGCTTGGTCAGCACAGATACGCAGTATTTT. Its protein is CASSLVSTDTQYF.

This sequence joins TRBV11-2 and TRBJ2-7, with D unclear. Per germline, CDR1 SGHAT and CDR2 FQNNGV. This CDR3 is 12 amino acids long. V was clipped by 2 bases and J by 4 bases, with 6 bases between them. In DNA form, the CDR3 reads TGTGCCAGCAGCTTAAATTTGTACGAGCAGTACTTC. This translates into CASSLNLYEQYF.

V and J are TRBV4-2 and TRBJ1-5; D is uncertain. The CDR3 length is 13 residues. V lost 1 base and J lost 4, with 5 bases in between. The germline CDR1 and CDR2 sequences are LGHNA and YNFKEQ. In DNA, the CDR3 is TGTGCCAGCAGCCAAGCTCCAAATCAGCCCCAGCATTTT. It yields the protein CASSQAPNQPQHF.

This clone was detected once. CDR3 protein: CASKGASSYEQYF. The CDR3 DNA follows: TGTGCCAGCAAAGGGGCTAGCTCCTACGAGCAGTACTTC. The chain recombines TRBV6-5 with TRBJ2-7; perhaps TRBD1 as D (5 bases). This CDR3 is built from 13 residues. Trimming shortened V by 7 bases and J by 0 bases, and 10 bases separated the two germline ends. Germline CDR1 is MNHEY and CDR2 is SVGAGI.

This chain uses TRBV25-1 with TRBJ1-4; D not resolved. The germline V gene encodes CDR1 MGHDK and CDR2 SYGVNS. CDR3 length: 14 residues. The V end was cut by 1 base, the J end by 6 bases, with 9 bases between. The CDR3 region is CASSEFQTHEKLFF. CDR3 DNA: TGTGCCAGCAGTGAATTCCAGACACATGAAAAACTGTTTTTT.

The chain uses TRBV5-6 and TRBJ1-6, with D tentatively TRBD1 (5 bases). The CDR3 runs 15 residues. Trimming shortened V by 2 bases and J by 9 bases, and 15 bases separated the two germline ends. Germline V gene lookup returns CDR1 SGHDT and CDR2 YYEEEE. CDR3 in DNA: TGTGCCAGCAGCTTTAGTGAGCAGGGCAGTTCACCCCTCCACTTT. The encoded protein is CASSFSEQGSSPLHF.

CDR3 coding DNA: TGTGCCATCAGTGACCCGGGACTAGCGGGGGGGCTTACCGGGGAGCTGTTTTTT. Translated, it gives CAISDPGLAGGLTGELFF. The chain combines TRBV10-3 with TRBJ2-2; 16 nucleotides agree with TRBD2. The CDR3 has 18 residues. Germline CDR1 is ENHRY and CDR2 is SYGVKD. The trim removed 3 bases at V and 5 bases at J, leaving 6 bases unmatched.

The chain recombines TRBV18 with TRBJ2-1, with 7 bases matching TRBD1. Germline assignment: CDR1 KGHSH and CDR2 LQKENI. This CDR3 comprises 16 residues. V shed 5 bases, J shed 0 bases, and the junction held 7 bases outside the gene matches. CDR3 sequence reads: CASSDRAGGSYNEQFF. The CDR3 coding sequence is TGTGCCAGCTCAGACAGGGCGGGTGGCTCCTACAATGAGCAGTTCTTC.